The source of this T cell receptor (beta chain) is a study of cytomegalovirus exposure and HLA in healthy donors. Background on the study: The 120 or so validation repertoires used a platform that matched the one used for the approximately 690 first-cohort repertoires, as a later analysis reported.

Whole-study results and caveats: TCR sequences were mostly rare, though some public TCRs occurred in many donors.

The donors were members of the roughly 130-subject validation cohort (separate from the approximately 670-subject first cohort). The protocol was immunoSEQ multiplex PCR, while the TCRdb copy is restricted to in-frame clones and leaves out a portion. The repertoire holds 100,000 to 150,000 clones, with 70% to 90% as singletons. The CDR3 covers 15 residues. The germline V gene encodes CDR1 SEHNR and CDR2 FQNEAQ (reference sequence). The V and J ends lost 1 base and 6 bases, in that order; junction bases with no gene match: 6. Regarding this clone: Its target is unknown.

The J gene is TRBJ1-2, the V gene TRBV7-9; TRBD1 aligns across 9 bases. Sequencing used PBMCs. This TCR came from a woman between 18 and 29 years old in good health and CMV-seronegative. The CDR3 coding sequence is TGTGCCAGCAGCTTAGGACAGGGGGGTGCCAATGGCTACACCTTC. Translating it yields CASSLGQGGANGYTF.